The present TCR beta chain was sequenced within a study of shared clonotypes between healthy human individuals. Profiled with immunoSEQ multiplex PCR; TCRdb holds only in-frame clones, not every one. This table has about 2.1 million clones, 85% to 95% appearing once. The naive CD8 population came from CD45RO-negative cells selected for CCR7, without terminally differentiated effector memory CD45RA+ cells. This CDR3 comprises 15 residues. J lost 6 bases, V lost 3 bases, and 9 bases had no gene match. Germline assignment: CDR1 SGDLS and CDR2 YYNGEE. The origin of this receptor is a man in his late teens or twenties in good health. Some clones in this sample may be carry-over from other donors' samples. Sample: naive CD8+ T cells from PBMCs. The chain uses TRBV9 and TRBJ2-1; TRBD2 matches 7 bases. The CDR3 bases are TGTGCCAGCAGCGGGGGAGGACTAGACCGCAATGAGCAGTTCTTC. As protein: CASSGGGLDRNEQFF.